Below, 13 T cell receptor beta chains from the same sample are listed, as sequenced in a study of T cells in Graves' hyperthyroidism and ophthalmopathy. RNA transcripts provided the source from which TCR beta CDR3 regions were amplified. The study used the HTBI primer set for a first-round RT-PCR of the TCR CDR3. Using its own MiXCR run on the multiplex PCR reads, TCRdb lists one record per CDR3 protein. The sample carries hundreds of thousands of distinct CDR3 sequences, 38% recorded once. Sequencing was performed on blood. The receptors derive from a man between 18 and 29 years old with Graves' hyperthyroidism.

The CDR3 region has the DNA TGTGCCAGCAGCTTATGGGGGGCTGACTATGGCTACACCTTC. Amino acids: CASSLWGADYGYTF. The rearrangement links TRBV7-2 to TRBJ1-2; D may be TRBD1 (6 bases). V was clipped by 2 bases and J by 3 bases, with 10 bases between them. The CDR3 has 14 residues. Germline CDR1 and CDR2: SGHTA and FQGNSA.

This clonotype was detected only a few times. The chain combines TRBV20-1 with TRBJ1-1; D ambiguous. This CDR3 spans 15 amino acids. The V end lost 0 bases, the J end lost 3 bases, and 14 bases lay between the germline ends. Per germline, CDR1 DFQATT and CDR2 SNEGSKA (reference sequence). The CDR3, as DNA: TGCAGTGCTAGAGATCCCCGGAGTCGGGACACTGAAGCTTTCTTT. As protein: CSARDPRSRDTEAFF.

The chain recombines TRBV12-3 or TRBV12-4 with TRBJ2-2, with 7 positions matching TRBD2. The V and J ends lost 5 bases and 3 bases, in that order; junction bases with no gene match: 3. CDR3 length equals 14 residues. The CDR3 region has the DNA TGTGCCAGCAGTCCGGGGGGTCACACCGGGGAGCTGTTTTTT. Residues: CASSPGGHTGELFF.

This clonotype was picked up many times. CDR3 amino acids: CASSPGLAVETQYF. Written as DNA, the CDR3 is TGTGCCAGCAGCCCCGGACTAGCCGTTGAGACCCAGTACTTC. The genes are TRBV14 and TRBJ2-5, with 8 positions matching TRBD2. CDR1 and CDR2 from the germline V gene are SGHDN and FVKESK. The CDR3 length is 14 residues. After removal of 4 bases from V and 5 bases from J, the junction contained 6 bases not matched to a gene.

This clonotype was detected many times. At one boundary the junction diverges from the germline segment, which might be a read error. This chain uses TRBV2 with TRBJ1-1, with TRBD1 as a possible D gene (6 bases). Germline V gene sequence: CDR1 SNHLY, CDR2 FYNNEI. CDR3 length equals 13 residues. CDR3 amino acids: CASTLTGNAEAFF. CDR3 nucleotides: TGTGCCAGCACCCTCACAGGGAACGCTGAAGCTTTCTTT.

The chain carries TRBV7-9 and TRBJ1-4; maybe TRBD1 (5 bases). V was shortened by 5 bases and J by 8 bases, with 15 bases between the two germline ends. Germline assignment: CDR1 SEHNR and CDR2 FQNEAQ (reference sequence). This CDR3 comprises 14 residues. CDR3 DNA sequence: TGTGCCAGCAGCGAATTTACAGGAACCGAAAAACTGTTTTTT. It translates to CASSEFTGTEKLFF. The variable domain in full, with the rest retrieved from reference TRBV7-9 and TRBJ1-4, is DTGVSQNPRHKITKRGQNVTFRCDPISEHNRLYWYRQTLGQGPEFLTYFQNEAQLEKSRLLSDRFSAERPKGSFSTLEIQRTEQGDSAMYLCASSEFTGTEKLFFGSGTQLSVL.

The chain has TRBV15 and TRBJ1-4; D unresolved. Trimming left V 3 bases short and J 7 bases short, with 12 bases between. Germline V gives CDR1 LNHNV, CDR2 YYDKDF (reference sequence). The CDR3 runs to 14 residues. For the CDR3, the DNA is TGTGCCACCAGCAGTAGGGCGCAGTCTGAAAAACTGTTTTTT. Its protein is CATSSRAQSEKLFF. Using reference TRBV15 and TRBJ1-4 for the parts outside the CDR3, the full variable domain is DAMVIQNPRYQVTQFGKPVTLSCSQTLNHNVMYWYQQKSSQAPKLLFHYYDKDFNNEADTPDNFQSRRPNTSFCFLDIRSPGLGDTAMYLCATSSRAQSEKLFFGSGTQLSVL.

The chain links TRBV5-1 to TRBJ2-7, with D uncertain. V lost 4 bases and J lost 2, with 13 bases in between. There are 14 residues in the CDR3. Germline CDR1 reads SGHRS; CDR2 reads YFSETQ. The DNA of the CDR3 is TGCGCCAGCAGCGAGACACCTGCAACCTACGAGCAGTACTTC. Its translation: CASSETPATYEQYF.

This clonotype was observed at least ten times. In DNA, the CDR3 is TGTGCCAGCAGTGGGGCAGGGAACAATCAGCCCCAGCATTTT. Amino acids: CASSGAGNNQPQHF. This rearrangement joins TRBV2 to TRBJ1-5, with D possibly matching TRBD1 (5 bases). Per germline, CDR1 SNHLY and CDR2 FYNNEI. V gave up 4 bases and J gave up 3 bases, with 10 bases separating them. This CDR3 is built from 14 residues. Variable domain in full (rest from reference TRBV2 and TRBJ1-5): EPEVTQTPSHQVTQMGQEVILRCVPISNHLYFYWYRQILGQKVEFLVSFYNNEISEKSEIFDDQFSVERPDGSNFTLKIRSTKLEDSAMYFCASSGAGNNQPQHFGDGTRLSIL.

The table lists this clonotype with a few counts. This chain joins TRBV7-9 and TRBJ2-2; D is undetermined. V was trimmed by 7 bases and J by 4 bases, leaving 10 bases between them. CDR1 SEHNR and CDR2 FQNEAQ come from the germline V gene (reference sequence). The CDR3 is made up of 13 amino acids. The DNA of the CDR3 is TGTGCCAGCAACCGGGCGTCCACCGGGGAGCTGTTTTTT. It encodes CASNRASTGELFF.

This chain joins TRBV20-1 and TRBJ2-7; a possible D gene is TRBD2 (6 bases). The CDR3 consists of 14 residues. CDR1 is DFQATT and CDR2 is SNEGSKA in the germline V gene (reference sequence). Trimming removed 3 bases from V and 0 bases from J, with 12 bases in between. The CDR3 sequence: CSARAPRDSYEQYF. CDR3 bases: TGCAGTGCTAGGGCTCCGCGGGACTCCTACGAGCAGTACTTC.

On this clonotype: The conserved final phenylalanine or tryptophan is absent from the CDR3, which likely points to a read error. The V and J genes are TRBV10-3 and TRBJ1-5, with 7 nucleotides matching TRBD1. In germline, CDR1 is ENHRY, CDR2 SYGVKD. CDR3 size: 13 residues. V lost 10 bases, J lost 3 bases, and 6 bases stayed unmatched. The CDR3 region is CATGTAFNQPQHS. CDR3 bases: TGTGCCACCGGGACAGCTTTCAATCAGCCCCAGCATTCT.

CDR3 sequence (DNA): TGTGCCAGCAGCAAAGGCCAGCGGTACTTC. It translates to CASSKGQRYF. V is TRBV7-6 and J is TRBJ2-7, with no clear D. CDR1 SGHVS and CDR2 FNYEAQ come from the germline V gene. V was pared by 5 bases and J by 12 bases, with 11 bases between. The CDR3 covers 10 residues. Drawing the rest from reference TRBV7-6 and TRBJ2-7, the complete variable domain is GAGVSQSPRYKVTKRGQDVALRCDPISGHVSLYWYRQALGQGPEFLTYFNYEAQQDKSGLPNDRFSAERPEGSISTLTIQRTEQRDSAMYRCASSKGQRYFGPGTRLTVT.